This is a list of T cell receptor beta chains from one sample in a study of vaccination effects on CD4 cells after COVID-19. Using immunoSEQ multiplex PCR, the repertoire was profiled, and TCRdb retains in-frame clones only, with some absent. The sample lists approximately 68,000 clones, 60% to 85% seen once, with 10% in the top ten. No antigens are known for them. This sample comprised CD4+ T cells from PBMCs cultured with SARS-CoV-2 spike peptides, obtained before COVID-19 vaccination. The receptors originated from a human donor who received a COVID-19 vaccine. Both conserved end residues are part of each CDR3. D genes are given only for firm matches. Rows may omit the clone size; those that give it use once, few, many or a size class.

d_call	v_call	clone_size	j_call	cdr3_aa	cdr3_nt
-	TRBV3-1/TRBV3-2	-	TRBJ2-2	CASSQDLGLGTGELFF	TGTGCCAGCAGCCAAGATCTTGGCCTCGGAACCGGGGAGCTGTTTTTT
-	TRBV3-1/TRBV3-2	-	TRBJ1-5	CASSPESGYSQPQHF	TGTGCCAGCAGCCCCGAATCAGGATACAGCCAGCCCCAGCATTTT
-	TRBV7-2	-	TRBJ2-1	CASSLRPSYNEQFF	TGTGCCAGCAGCTTAAGGCCATCGTACAATGAGCAGTTCTTC
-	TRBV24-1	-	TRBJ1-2	CATSDLEAREINGYTF	TGTGCCACCAGTGATTTAGAGGCCAGGGAAATTAATGGCTACACCTTC
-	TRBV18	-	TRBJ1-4	CASSPGANEKLFF	TGTGCCAGCTCACCAGGGGCTAATGAAAAACTGTTTTTT
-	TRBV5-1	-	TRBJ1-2	CASSLDGGPEAGYTF	TGCGCCAGCAGCTTGGATGGGGGTCCGGAGGCAGGCTACACCTTC
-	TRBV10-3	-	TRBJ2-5	CAISESGGWETQYF	TGTGCCATCAGTGAGTCGGGGGGTTGGGAGACCCAGTACTTC
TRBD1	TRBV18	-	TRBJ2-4	CASSPVDRADIQYF	TGTGCCAGCTCACCAGTGGACAGGGCTGACATTCAGTACTTC
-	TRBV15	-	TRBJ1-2	CATSRDRSNRYGYTF	TGTGCCACCAGCAGAGATCGGTCTAACCGTTATGGCTACACCTTC
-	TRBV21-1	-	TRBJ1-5	CASSIPVPVSPQHF	TGTGCCAGCAGCATTCCCGTCCCAGTCTCGCCCCAGCATTTT
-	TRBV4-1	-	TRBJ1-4	CASSQRLDTTNEKLFF	TGCGCCAGCAGCCAAAGGCTGGACACAACTAATGAAAAACTGTTTTTT
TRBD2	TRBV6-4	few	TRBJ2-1	CASSDLSGGKDEQFF	TGTGCCAGCAGTGACCTTAGCGGGGGGAAGGATGAGCAGTTCTTC